The rows below give T cell receptor beta chains drawn from one sample of a study of Graves' ophthalmopathy and Graves' hyperthyroidism. TCRdb redid the calling of the multiplex PCR reads with MiXCR, one entry per CDR3 protein. Altogether roughly 700,000 distinct CDR3 sequences are present, roughly two fifths being singletons, with the ten largest covering 44%. The sequencing input was peripheral blood. These receptors originate from an adult man with Graves' ophthalmopathy. Both conserved end residues are part of each CDR3. D genes are given only for firm matches. The size of a clone is reported for some rows only, either as once, few or many, or as a class for expanded clones.

size	D	V	J	CDR3	DNA
many	NA	TRBV29-1	TRBJ1-2	CSAQNGGYTF	TGCTCGGCGCAGAACGGGGGCTACACCTTC
NA	NA	TRBV10-2	TRBJ1-1	CASSESMSRGDTEAFF	TGCGCCAGCAGTGAGTCGATGTCCCGGGGTGACACTGAAGCTTTCTTT
many	TRBD1	TRBV19	TRBJ1-5	CASAPGQNQPQHF	TGTGCCAGCGCACCGGGACAGAATCAGCCCCAGCATTTT
NA	TRBD1	TRBV25-1	TRBJ1-2	CASSPDRESGYTF	TGTGCCAGCTCACCGGACAGGGAATCTGGCTACACCTTC
NA	NA	TRBV5-1	TRBJ2-6	CASTQTSSGANVLTF	TGCGCCAGCACACAGACTAGTTCTGGGGCCAACGTCCTGACTTTC
NA	TRBD1	TRBV2	TRBJ2-7	CASSELQGIPYEQYF	TGTGCCAGCAGTGAATTACAGGGGATTCCCTACGAGCAGTACTTC
few	NA	TRBV4-1	TRBJ1-1	CASSQIQGGKEAFF	TGCGCCAGCAGCCAAATACAGGGAGGGAAAGAAGCTTTCTTT
many	TRBD1	TRBV7-2	TRBJ2-6	CASSLWVGGARGANVLTF	TGTGCCAGCAGCTTATGGGTAGGGGGCGCACGCGGGGCCAACGTCCTGACTTTC
NA	TRBD1	TRBV29-1	TRBJ1-2	CSVQTGDYGYTF	TGCAGCGTTCAGACAGGGGACTATGGCTACACCTTC
many	TRBD2	TRBV7-2	TRBJ2-5	CASSLILAGETQYF	TGTGCCAGCAGCTTAATACTAGCGGGGGAGACCCAGTACTTC
NA	NA	TRBV7-6	TRBJ2-2	CASSLEVPEGTGELFF	TGTGCCAGCAGCTTAGAGGTACCGGAAGGGACCGGGGAGCTGTTTTTT
NA	TRBD2	TRBV2	TRBJ2-5	CASTGLAGDETQYF	TGTGCCAGCACCGGACTAGCGGGAGACGAGACCCAGTACTTC
NA	TRBD2	TRBV2	TRBJ2-7	CAWSRAASGSYEQYF	TGTGCCTGGAGTAGGGCGGCTAGCGGATCCTACGAGCAGTACTTC
many	TRBD1	TRBV5-4	TRBJ2-7	CASSRDSFTEQYF	TGTGCCAGCAGCCGGGACAGTTTCACGGAGCAGTACTTC
many	TRBD1	TRBV12-3/TRBV12-4	TRBJ1-6	CASRQGAGTNSPLHF	TGTGCCAGCAGGCAGGGGGCAGGGACTAATTCACCCCTCCACTTT
NA	NA	TRBV2	TRBJ2-7	CASLYGTGFYEQYF	TGTGCCAGCCTATACGGGACGGGGTTCTACGAGCAGTACTTC
many	NA	TRBV2	TRBJ1-3	CASKGGTGNTIYF	TGTGCCAGCAAGGGGGGCACTGGAAACACCATATATTTT
NA	TRBD1	TRBV7-9	TRBJ2-5	CASSPRTGSSTQYF	TGTGCCAGCAGCCCCCGGACAGGGAGTAGTACCCAGTACTTC